Below are 17 T cell receptor beta chains sequenced from a single sample in a study of CD8 T cells in ankylosing spondylitis. TCRdb redid the calling of the 5' RACE reads with MiXCR, one entry per CDR3 protein. The sample shows over 60,000 distinct CDR3 sequences, under 5.5% of them seen only once. The sequenced sample consisted of blood, either unsorted or a sorted T cell fraction (not recorded which). These receptors were obtained from a male donor with ankylosing spondylitis or in good health (not recorded which).

This clonotype was observed many times. The gene calls are TRBV18 and TRBJ2-5; 10 bases are shared with TRBD2. The V gene's germline CDR1 is KGHSH and CDR2 LQKENI. Germline trimming cut 0 bases from V and 5 bases from J; bases unmatched to any gene: 9. The CDR3 runs 17 residues. CDR3 nucleotides: TGTGCCAGCTCACCACCGAGGTCGGCTAGCGGGGGTGAGACCCAGTACTTC. Translated: CASSPPRSASGGETQYF.

This clonotype was seen ten or more times. The chain is built from TRBV7-9 and TRBJ2-4; no clear D gene. There are 16 residues in the CDR3. The V gene lost 2 bases and the J gene lost 0 bases, with 11 bases spanning the gap. Germline CDR1 reads SEHNR; CDR2 reads FQNEAQ (reference sequence). CDR3: CASSLTWGLAKNIQYF. CDR3 sequence (DNA): TGTGCCAGCAGCTTAACTTGGGGATTAGCCAAAAACATTCAGTACTTC.

This clonotype was seen repeatedly, ten times or more. The chain employs TRBV5-8 and TRBJ1-5; D is unresolved. Germline CDR1 SGHTS, CDR2 YDEGEE. This CDR3 region has 12 residues. With 1 base removed from V and 3 bases from J, the gap between germline ends came to 2 bases. The CDR3 nucleotides are TGTGCCAGCAGCTTGATCAATCAGCCCCAGCATTTT. It codes for CASSLINQPQHF.

This clonotype was counted ten times or more. This chain connects TRBV6-5 to TRBJ2-1; D gene unclear. This CDR3 is 14 amino acids long. The V end was cut by 0 bases, the J end by 7 bases, with 10 bases between. Germline loops: CDR1 MNHEY, CDR2 SVGAGI. For the CDR3, the DNA is TGTGCCAGCAGTTACTCCCTCGGTTCGAATGAGCAGTTCTTC. As protein: CASSYSLGSNEQFF.

There are many counts of this clonotype. The J gene is TRBJ2-3, the V gene TRBV3-1; D not certain. This CDR3 spans 14 amino acids. Trimming left V 3 bases short and J 5 bases short, with 12 bases between. Germline loops: CDR1 LGHDT, CDR2 YNNKEL (reference sequence). Here the CDR3 DNA reads TGTGCCAGCAGCCAGCAGAGCTGGGAAGATACGCAGTATTTT. Amino acids: CASSQQSWEDTQYF.

This clonotype was counted at least ten times. The rearrangement joins TRBV7-2 to TRBJ2-1; the D is unclear. CDR1 and CDR2 (germline): SGHTA, FQGNSA. This CDR3 is 15 amino acids long. Between the trimmed V and J ends, which lost 6 bases and 0 bases, there was a span of 12 bases. CDR3 loop: CASREQRSSYNEQFF. DNA of the CDR3: TGTGCCAGCAGAGAACAGCGTAGCTCCTACAATGAGCAGTTCTTC. The variable domain in full, completed from reference TRBV7-2 and TRBJ2-1, reads GAGVSQSPSNKVTEKGKDVELRCDPISGHTALYWYRQSLGQGLEFLIYFQGNSAPDKSGLPSDRFSAERTGGSVSTLTIQRTQQEDSAVYLCASREQRSSYNEQFFGPGTRLTVL.

This clonotype was counted many times. The J gene is TRBJ1-1, the V gene TRBV10-3; no reliable D call. The CDR3 totals 13 residues. V lost 2 bases and J lost 6, with 10 bases in between. Germline values: CDR1 ENHRY, CDR2 SYGVKD. The CDR3 loop reads CAISELEAPEAFF. The CDR3 DNA reads TGTGCCATCAGTGAGCTCGAAGCCCCTGAAGCTTTCTTT.

In this sample, this clonotype turned up many times. This chain joins TRBV15 and TRBJ2-7; 8 bases align to TRBD1. CDR1 is LNHNV, CDR2 YYDKDF, per germline (reference sequence). CDR3 length equals 16 residues. Trimming cost V 3 bases and J 4 bases; bases outside gene matches: 11. The CDR3 DNA sequence: TGTGCCACCAGCAGTCCGGGACAGGCTTCTCAGTACGAGCAGTACTTC. This gives the protein CATSSPGQASQYEQYF.

This clonotype came up many times. The CDR3 loop reads CASSQDPGGTYNEQFF. As DNA, the CDR3 is TGCGCCAGCAGCCAAGACCCGGGGGGCACCTACAATGAGCAGTTCTTC. The V and J genes are TRBV4-1 and TRBJ2-1; possible D gene TRBD2, 7 bases. Trimming pared 0 bases from V and 2 bases from J, leaving 11 bases between. There are 16 residues in the CDR3. Germline V gene lookup returns CDR1 MGHRA and CDR2 YSYEKL.

There are many counts of this clonotype. The chain combines TRBV5-1 with TRBJ2-3; tentative D call: TRBD2 (6 bases). The CDR3 sequence is 17 residues long. V lost 0 bases to trimming and J lost 2 bases, with 16 bases between them. The germline CDR1 and CDR2 sequences are SGHRS and YFSETQ. In nucleotides, the CDR3 is TGCGCCAGCAGCTTGGGAATCGGCGGGGTTGCCACAGATACGCAGTATTTT. It is translated as CASSLGIGGVATDTQYF. Together with reference TRBV5-1 and TRBJ2-3, the CDR3 gives the full variable domain: KAGVTQTPRYLIKTRGQQVTLSCSPISGHRSVSWYQQTPGQGLQFLFEYFSETQRNKGNFPGRFSGRQFSNSRSEMNVSTLELGDSALYLCASSLGIGGVATDTQYFGPGTRLTVL.

As concerns this clonotype: A much larger clone lies one base from this, so it may be a read error. This chain connects TRBV6-1 to TRBJ1-1; 11 nucleotides align to TRBD1. Germline CDR1 MNHNS, CDR2 SASEGT. This CDR3 spans 14 amino acids. DNA for the CDR3: TGTGCCGGCAGGGGACAGGGGGGTGGCACTGAAGCTTTCTTT. It codes for CAGRGQGGGTEAFF.

In its sample, this clonotype was seen many times. This chain joins TRBV20-1 and TRBJ2-1, with D perhaps matching TRBD1 (6 bases). V was pared by 6 bases and J by 0 bases, with 9 bases between. CDR1 is DFQATT, CDR2 SNEGSKA, per germline (reference sequence). This CDR3 comprises 13 residues. The CDR3: CSAGTFSYNEQFF. Here the CDR3 DNA reads TGCAGTGCCGGGACATTCTCCTACAATGAGCAGTTCTTC.

This clonotype was found many times. J is TRBJ2-5 and V is TRBV19, with D possibly being TRBD1 or TRBD2 (5 bases each). The V end was cut by 3 bases, the J end by 5 bases, with 13 bases between. The CDR3 contains 14 residues. Germline CDR1 is LNHDA and CDR2 is SQIVND (reference sequence). The CDR3 sequence is CASSIAGARETQYF. Written as DNA, the CDR3 is TGTGCCAGTAGTATTGCCGGGGCACGGGAGACCCAGTACTTC.

Notes on this clonotype: With a much larger clone just one base away, this may be a read error. This rearrangement joins TRBV6-2 or TRBV6-3 to TRBJ1-1; D ambiguous. The CDR3 sequence is 14 residues long. Germline V lookup: CDR1 MNHEY, CDR2 SVGEGT. The CDR3 sequence: CVSRSFRMSTEAFF. CDR3 nucleotide sequence: TGTGTCAGCAGAAGTTTTCGCATGTCCACTGAAGCTTTCTTT.

This clonotype was found many times. One junction end does not reproduce the germline sequence, and a read error may be involved. The chain's CDR3 is CSARGTGYSNQPQHF. DNA for the CDR3: TGCAGTGCGAGAGGGACAGGGTATAGCAATCAGCCCCAGCATTTT. The J gene is TRBJ1-5, the V gene TRBV20-1; 9 nucleotides match TRBD1. Germline CDR1 DFQATT, CDR2 SNEGSKA (reference sequence). The CDR3 contains 15 residues.

This clonotype was seen ten or more times. This chain uses TRBV28 with TRBJ2-3; D gene unclear. The CDR3 runs 15 residues. Germline V gives CDR1 MDHEN, CDR2 SYDVKM. With 5 bases removed from V and 3 bases from J, the gap between germline ends came to 15 bases. The CDR3 here is CASSGRGVGTDTQYF. The DNA of the CDR3 is TGTGCCAGCAGTGGTCGTGGGGTTGGGACAGATACGCAGTATTTT. Using reference TRBV28 and TRBJ2-3 for the parts outside the CDR3, the full variable domain is DVKVTQSSRYLVKRTGEKVFLECVQDMDHENMFWYRQDPGLGLRLIYFSYDVKMKEKGDIPEGYSVSREKKERFSLILESASTNQTSMYLCASSGRGVGTDTQYFGPGTRLTVL.

This clonotype was seen ten or more times. The CDR3 loop reads CASSLLFLGPYEQYF. The CDR3 DNA follows: TGTGCCAGCAGTTTATTATTCCTTGGACCCTACGAGCAGTACTTC. The chain joins TRBV28 to TRBJ2-7, with no clear D. The CDR3 loop spans 15 amino acids. Germline CDR1 MDHEN, CDR2 SYDVKM. Trimming removed 1 base from V and 2 bases from J, with 12 bases in between.